Listed below are T cell receptor beta chains from one sample, sequenced in a study of breast tumors, draining lymph nodes, adjacent tissues. TCRdb analysed the multiplex PCR reads with MiXCR anew, one entry per CDR3 protein. This table has about 12,000 distinct CDR3 sequences, around 34% appearing once. The sequencing input was breast tumor tissue. The receptors originated from a female donor with breast cancer. Some clones in this sample may be carry-over from other donors' samples. The CDR3 runs from the conserved cysteine through the conserved F or W. Clone size reads once, few, many, or a class if the clone is expanded.

length: 15
size: medium-sized
V: TRBV7-2
CDR3: CASSLAGGPVGELFF

length: 17
size: large
V: TRBV12-3/TRBV12-4
CDR3: CASSLGRTWDFNNEQFF

length: 14
size: many
V: TRBV2
CDR3: CASSADSHQETQYF

length: 15
size: many
V: TRBV5-1
CDR3: CASSPGWGTDNEQFF

length: 15
size: many
V: TRBV5-8
CDR3: CASSTGTSQLDTQYF

length: 13
size: many
V: TRBV6-1
CDR3: CASSEGINQPQHF

length: 15
size: medium-sized
V: TRBV2
CDR3: CASSSPGTGMREQYF

length: 17
size: many
V: TRBV3-1
CDR3: CASSQGTGGRSGNTIYF

length: 14
size: medium-sized
V: TRBV5-1
CDR3: CASSRAGDGEKLFF

length: 13
size: medium-sized
V: TRBV25-1
CDR3: CASSDTPTDTQYF

length: 12
size: many
V: TRBV6-5
CDR3: CASGKRANVLTF

length: 14
size: many
V: TRBV7-9
CDR3: CASSRQGGNEKLFF

length: 14
size: medium-sized
V: TRBV20-1
CDR3: CSAKQAVSGNTIYF

length: 14
size: many
V: TRBV7-2
CDR3: CASSSSGIQETQYF

length: 12
size: medium-sized
V: TRBV3-1
CDR3: CASSSYRGGYTF